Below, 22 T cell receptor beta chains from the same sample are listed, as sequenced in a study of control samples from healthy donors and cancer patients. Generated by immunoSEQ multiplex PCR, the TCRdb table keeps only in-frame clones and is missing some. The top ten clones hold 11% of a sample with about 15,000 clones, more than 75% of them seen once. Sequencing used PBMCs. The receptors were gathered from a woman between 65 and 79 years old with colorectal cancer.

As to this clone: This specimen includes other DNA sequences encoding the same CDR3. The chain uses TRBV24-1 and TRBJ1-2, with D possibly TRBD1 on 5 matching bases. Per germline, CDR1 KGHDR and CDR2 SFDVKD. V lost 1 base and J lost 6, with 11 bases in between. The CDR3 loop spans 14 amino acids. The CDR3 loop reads CATSDLGRVDGYTF. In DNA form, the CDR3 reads TGTGCCACCAGTGATTTAGGCAGGGTGGATGGCTACACCTTC.

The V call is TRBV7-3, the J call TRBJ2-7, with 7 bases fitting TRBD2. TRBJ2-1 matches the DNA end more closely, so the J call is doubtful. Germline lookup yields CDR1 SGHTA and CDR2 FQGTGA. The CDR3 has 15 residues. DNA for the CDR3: TGTGCCAGCAGCTCCCGCGAGAGGGAGGGAGGTGAGCAGTTCTTC. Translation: CASSSREREGGEQFF.

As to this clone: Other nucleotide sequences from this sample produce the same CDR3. DNA of the CDR3: TGCGCCAGCAGCCTCGAATGGGAGACCCAGTACTTC. Its protein is CASSLEWETQYF. This chain joins TRBV5-1 and TRBJ2-5; no reliable D call. The CDR3 extends over 12 amino acids. With 4 bases removed from V and 5 bases from J, the gap between germline ends came to 9 bases. CDR1 is SGHRS and CDR2 is YFSETQ in the germline V gene.

In DNA form, the CDR3 reads TGTGCCAGCAGTGAGCAAGAGATCTATGGCTACACCTTC. Translated: CASSEQEIYGYTF. The V and J genes are TRBV6-1 and TRBJ1-2, with D unclear. This CDR3 has 13 amino acids. Deletions cut 3 bases from V and 4 bases from J, with 9 bases between. Germline-derived CDR1 and CDR2 are MNHNS and SASEGT.

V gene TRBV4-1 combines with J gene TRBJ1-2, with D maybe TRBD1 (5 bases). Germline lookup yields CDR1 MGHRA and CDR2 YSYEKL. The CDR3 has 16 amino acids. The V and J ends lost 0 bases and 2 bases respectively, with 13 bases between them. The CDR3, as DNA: TGCGCCAGCAGCCAAGATGGGAGGGGCACGAACTATGGCTACACCTTC. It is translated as CASSQDGRGTNYGYTF.

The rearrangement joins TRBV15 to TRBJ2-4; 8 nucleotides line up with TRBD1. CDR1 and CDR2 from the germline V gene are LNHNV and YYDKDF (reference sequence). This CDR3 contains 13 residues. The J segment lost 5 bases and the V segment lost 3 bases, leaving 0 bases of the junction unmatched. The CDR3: CATSRTGENIQYF. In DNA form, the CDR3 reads TGTGCCACCAGCAGGACAGGGGAAAACATTCAGTACTTC.

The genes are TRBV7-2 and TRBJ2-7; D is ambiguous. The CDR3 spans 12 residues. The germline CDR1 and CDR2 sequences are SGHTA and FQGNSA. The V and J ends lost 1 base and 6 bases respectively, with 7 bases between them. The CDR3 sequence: CASSLEVGEQYF. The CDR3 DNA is TGTGCCAGCAGCTTAGAAGTAGGCGAGCAGTACTTC.

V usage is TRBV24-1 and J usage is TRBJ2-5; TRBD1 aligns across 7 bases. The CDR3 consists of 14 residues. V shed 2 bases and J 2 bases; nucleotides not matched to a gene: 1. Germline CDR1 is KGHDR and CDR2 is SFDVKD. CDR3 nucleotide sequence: TGTGCCACCAGTGATTGGGACAGTCAAGAGACCCAGTACTTC. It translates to CATSDWDSQETQYF.

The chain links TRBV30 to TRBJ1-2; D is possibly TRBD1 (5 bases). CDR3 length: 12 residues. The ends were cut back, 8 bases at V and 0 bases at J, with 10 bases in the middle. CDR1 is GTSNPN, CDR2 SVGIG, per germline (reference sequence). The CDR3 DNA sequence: TGTGCCCGTACGGGGCCTAACTATGGCTACACCTTC. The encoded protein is CARTGPNYGYTF.

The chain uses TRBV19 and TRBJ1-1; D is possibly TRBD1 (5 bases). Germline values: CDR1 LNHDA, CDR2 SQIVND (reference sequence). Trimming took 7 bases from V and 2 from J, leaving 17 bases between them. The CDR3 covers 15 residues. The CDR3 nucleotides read TGTGCCAGTAATTATGGGGTCAGGGCCAACACTGAAGCTTTCTTT. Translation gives CASNYGVRANTEAFF.

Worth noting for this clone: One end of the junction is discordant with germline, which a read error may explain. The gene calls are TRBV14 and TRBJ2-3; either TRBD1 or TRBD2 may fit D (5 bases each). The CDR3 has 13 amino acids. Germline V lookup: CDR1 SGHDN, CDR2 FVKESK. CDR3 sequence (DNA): TGTGCCAGCAGCCAAGATCCGGGGCAGCCCATCCTTTTT. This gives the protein CASSQDPGQPILF.

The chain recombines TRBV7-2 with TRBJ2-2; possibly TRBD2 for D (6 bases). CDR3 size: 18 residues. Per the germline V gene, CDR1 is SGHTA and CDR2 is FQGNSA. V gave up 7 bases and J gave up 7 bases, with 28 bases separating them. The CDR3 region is CASTRVMAQQAGGGELFF. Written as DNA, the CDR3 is TGTGCCAGCACCAGGGTTATGGCACAGCAAGCCGGGGGCGGGGAGCTGTTTTTT.

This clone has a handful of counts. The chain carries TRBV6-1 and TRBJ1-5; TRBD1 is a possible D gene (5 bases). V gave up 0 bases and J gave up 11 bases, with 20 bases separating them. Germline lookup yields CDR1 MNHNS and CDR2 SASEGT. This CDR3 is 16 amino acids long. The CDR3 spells CASSEAPGWGLASQHF. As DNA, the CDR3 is TGTGCCAGCAGTGAAGCCCCAGGGTGGGGCTTAGCGTCCCAGCATTTT.

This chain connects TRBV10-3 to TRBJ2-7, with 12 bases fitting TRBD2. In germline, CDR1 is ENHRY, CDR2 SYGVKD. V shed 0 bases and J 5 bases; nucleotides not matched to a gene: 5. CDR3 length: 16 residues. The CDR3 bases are TGTGCCATCAGTGAGTCGATACGACTAGCGGGAGACGAGCAGTACTTC. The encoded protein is CAISESIRLAGDEQYF.

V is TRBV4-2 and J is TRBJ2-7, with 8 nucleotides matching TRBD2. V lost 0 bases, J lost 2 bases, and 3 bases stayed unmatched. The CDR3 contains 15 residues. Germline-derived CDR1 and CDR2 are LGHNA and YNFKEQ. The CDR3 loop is CASSQEPGGPYEQYF. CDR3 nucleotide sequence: TGTGCCAGCAGCCAAGAGCCGGGAGGGCCCTACGAGCAGTACTTC.

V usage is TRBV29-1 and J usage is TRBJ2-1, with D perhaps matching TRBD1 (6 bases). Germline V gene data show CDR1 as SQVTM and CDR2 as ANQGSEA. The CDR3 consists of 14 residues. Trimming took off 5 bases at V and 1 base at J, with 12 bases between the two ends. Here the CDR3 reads CSVYREPSYNEQFF. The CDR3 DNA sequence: TGCAGCGTTTACAGGGAGCCGTCCTACAATGAGCAGTTCTTC.

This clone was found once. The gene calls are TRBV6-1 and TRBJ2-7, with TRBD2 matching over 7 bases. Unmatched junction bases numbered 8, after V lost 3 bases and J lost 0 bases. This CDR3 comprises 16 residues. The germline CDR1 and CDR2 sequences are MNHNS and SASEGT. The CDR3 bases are TGTGCCAGCAGTGATTGGGGGACTACAAACTCCTACGAGCAGTACTTC. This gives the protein CASSDWGTTNSYEQYF.

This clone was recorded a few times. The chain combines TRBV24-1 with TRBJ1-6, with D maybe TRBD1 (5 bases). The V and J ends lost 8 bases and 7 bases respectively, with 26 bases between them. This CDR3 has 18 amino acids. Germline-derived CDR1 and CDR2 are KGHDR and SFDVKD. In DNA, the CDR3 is TGTGCCACCAACTTTGCTAAGCGGCGGGACTTGGAGAATTCACCCCTCCACTTT. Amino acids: CATNFAKRRDLENSPLHF.

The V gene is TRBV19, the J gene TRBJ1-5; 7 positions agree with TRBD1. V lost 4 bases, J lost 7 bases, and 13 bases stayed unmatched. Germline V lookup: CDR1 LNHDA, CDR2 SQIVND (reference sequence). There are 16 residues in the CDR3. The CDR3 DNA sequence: TGTGCCAGTAGTAAATCCCGACAGGGTGGCCGGCAGCCCCAGCATTTT. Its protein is CASSKSRQGGRQPQHF.

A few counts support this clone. The CDR3 loop reads CASSGGQENYGYTF. DNA of the CDR3: TGCGCCAGCAGCGGCGGACAGGAGAACTATGGCTACACCTTC. V gene TRBV5-1 combines with J gene TRBJ1-2; TRBD1 aligns across 7 bases. This CDR3 has 14 amino acids. CDR1 and CDR2 from the germline V gene are SGHRS and YFSETQ. After removal of 4 bases from V and 2 bases from J, the junction contained 5 bases not matched to a gene.

The CDR3 nucleotides are TGTGCCAGCAGCCAGCAGGGGTCATTTTTCTACGAGCAGTACTTC. This encodes CASSQQGSFFYEQYF. The J gene is TRBJ2-7, the V gene TRBV3-1 (or the pseudogene TRBV3-2); a weak D match, TRBD1 (6 bases). Trimming cost V 3 bases and J 3 bases, with 15 bases left between them. CDR1 is LGHDT and CDR2 is YNNKEL in the germline V gene (reference sequence). The CDR3 has 15 residues.

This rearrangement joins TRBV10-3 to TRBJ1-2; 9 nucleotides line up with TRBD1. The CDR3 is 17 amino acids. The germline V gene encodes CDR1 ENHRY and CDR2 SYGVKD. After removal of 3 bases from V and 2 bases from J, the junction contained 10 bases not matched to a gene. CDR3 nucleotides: TGTGCCATCAGTGAATGGAGGGGACAGGGAGGAAACTATGGCTACACCTTC. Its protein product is CAISEWRGQGGNYGYTF.